A selection of T cell receptor beta chains follows, all from one sample in a study of a mutant IDH1 vaccine in newly diagnosed glioma. TCRdb keeps only in-frame clones here, not all; method: immunoSEQ multiplex PCR. The sample holds 70,000 to 95,000 clones, roughly 82% seen once. The sequencing here drew on PBMCs, taken from a glioma patient treated with radiotherapy, temozolomide or both. Receptors originate from a man in his forties or fifties with glioma. Some clones in this sample may be carry-over from other donors' samples. CDR3s include the opening cysteine and the closing phenylalanine or tryptophan.

v_call: TRBV5-1; cdr3_aa: CASRLPGANSPLHF
v_call: TRBV19; cdr3_aa: CASSHQNQPQHF
v_call: TRBV7-9; cdr3_aa: CASSPRMGWGEKLFF
v_call: TRBV7-8; cdr3_aa: CASSAPGQGTHEQYF
v_call: TRBV7-3; cdr3_aa: CASSQAGNYGYTF
v_call: TRBV27; cdr3_aa: CASSASGTIKSYEQYF
v_call: TRBV27; cdr3_aa: CASSLSLGARDTQYF
v_call: TRBV4-1; cdr3_aa: CASSPRGEFSYEQYF
v_call: TRBV5-6; cdr3_aa: CASSFGTGNTGELFF
v_call: TRBV11-3; cdr3_aa: CASSLEYTGELFF
v_call: TRBV10-3; cdr3_aa: CATKKGTGTVGNTIYF
v_call: TRBV4-1; cdr3_aa: CASSLAVGFSEKLFF
v_call: TRBV6-5; cdr3_aa: CASSDRWSNSPLHF
v_call: TRBV6-1; cdr3_aa: CASSEPGISNQPQHF
v_call: TRBV18; cdr3_aa: CASSPGLYTDTQYF
v_call: TRBV30; cdr3_aa: CALEPRGDEQFF
v_call: TRBV30; cdr3_aa: CAWSVTLLTGLGYTF
v_call: TRBV30; cdr3_aa: CAWGLAAEQYF
v_call: TRBV6-6; cdr3_aa: CASRAGIQETQYF
v_call: TRBV4-1; cdr3_aa: CASSQARGIDTQYF